What follows are 16 T cell receptor beta chains derived from one specimen sequenced in a study of blood T cell repertoires in COVID-19. The assay was immunoSEQ multiplex PCR, and TCRdb's table has in-frame clones only and misses some. This sample carries around 480,000 clones, 87% of them seen once, and the ten largest clones take under 0.75%. Sequencing was performed on PBMCs or T cells enriched from blood (not recorded which). The receptors stem from a woman aged 18-29 years who had recovered from COVID-19.

This chain links TRBV11-2 with TRBJ2-2; possibly TRBD2 for D (5 bases). CDR1 SGHAT and CDR2 FQNNGV come from the germline V gene. The CDR3 runs to 14 residues. The V gene lost 5 bases and the J gene lost 4 bases, with 11 bases spanning the gap. CDR3 nucleotides: TGTGCCAGCAGCCGGTGGACTTCCACCGGGGAGCTGTTTTTT. It yields the protein CASSRWTSTGELFF.

This chain joins TRBV27 and TRBJ1-1, with D hard to call. CDR3 length: 11 residues. Germline-derived CDR1 and CDR2 are MNHEY and SMNVEV (reference sequence). V was clipped by 3 bases and J by 11 bases, with 10 bases between them. The CDR3 region has the DNA TGTGCCAGCAGTTTCGGGAGCCGGGCTTTCTTT. Protein: CASSFGSRAFF.

The J gene is TRBJ1-2, the V gene TRBV30; D perhaps matches TRBD1 (6 bases). V was pared by 4 bases and J by 4 bases, with 13 bases between. Germline CDR1 is GTSNPN and CDR2 is SVGIG (reference sequence). This CDR3 is built from 13 residues. The CDR3 region is CAWNGDNGYGYTF. The CDR3 DNA is TGTGCCTGGAATGGGGACAACGGCTATGGCTACACCTTC.

The rearrangement joins TRBV30 to TRBJ2-7, with 9 bases that match TRBD1. The germline CDR1 and CDR2 sequences are GTSNPN and SVGIG (reference sequence). Trimming removed 2 bases from V and 5 bases from J; junction bases left unmatched: 7. This CDR3 is built from 14 residues. The CDR3 protein is CAWSMWTGDHEQYF. DNA of the CDR3: TGTGCCTGGAGTATGTGGACAGGGGACCACGAGCAGTACTTC.

J is TRBJ1-6 and V is TRBV4-1, with D uncertain. There are 18 residues in the CDR3. V lost 4 bases to trimming and J lost 0 bases, with 16 bases between them. Germline V gene data show CDR1 as MGHRA and CDR2 as YSYEKL. The CDR3 loop reads CASSPKIKRSSYNSPLHF. In DNA, the CDR3 is TGCGCCAGCAGCCCTAAAATAAAACGAAGCTCCTATAATTCACCCCTCCACTTT.

This clone has just one count. V is TRBV10-2 and J is TRBJ1-5; unclear D gene. The ends were cut back, 2 bases at V and 0 bases at J, with 5 bases in the middle. The CDR3 sequence is 14 residues long. Germline V gene lookup returns CDR1 WSHSY and CDR2 SAAADI. Here the CDR3 DNA reads TGCGCCAGCAGTGAGGAGGGTAGCAATCAGCCCCAGCATTTT. Protein product: CASSEEGSNQPQHF.

This clone was found once. The chain links TRBV4-2 to TRBJ2-1; 9 bases map to TRBD2. The CDR3 has 16 amino acids. V was pared by 4 bases and J by 9 bases, with 13 bases of the junction left unmatched. The germline CDR1 and CDR2 sequences are LGHNA and YNFKEQ. The CDR3 DNA is TGTGCCAGCAGCCCCCAAGAGGGTAGCGGGGGAGGTGAGCAGTTCTTC. This translates into CASSPQEGSGGGEQFF.

The J gene is TRBJ1-3, the V gene TRBV7-2; TRBD1 matches 7 bases. Per the germline V gene, CDR1 is SGHTA and CDR2 is FQGNSA. Trimming at V came to 3 bases and at J to 1 base, leaving 6 bases not matched to a gene. This CDR3 comprises 16 residues. The CDR3 is CASSLGQPLSGNTIYF. The CDR3, as DNA: TGTGCCAGCAGCTTGGGACAGCCCTTATCTGGAAACACCATATATTTT.

The chain couples TRBV6-1 to TRBJ2-4; D is unresolved. V was pared by 3 bases and J by 4 bases, with 13 bases between. The CDR3 totals 15 residues. The germline gives CDR1 MNHNS, CDR2 SASEGT. The CDR3 protein is CASSELTPDKNIQYF. The CDR3 coding sequence is TGTGCCAGCAGTGAGCTAACCCCCGATAAAAACATTCAGTACTTC.

The DNA of the CDR3 is TGTGCCTGGAGTGTTTTGGCTAGCCGTGGGGAGACCCAGTACTTC. Translating gives CAWSVLASRGETQYF. The V and J genes are TRBV30 and TRBJ2-5; the D gene is possibly TRBD2 (5 bases). CDR1 and CDR2 from the germline V gene are GTSNPN and SVGIG (reference sequence). Trimming left V 0 bases short and J 5 bases short, with 16 bases between. The CDR3 loop spans 15 amino acids.

This clone was seen a handful of times. J is TRBJ2-1 and V is TRBV11-3, with 8 positions matching TRBD2. From germline, CDR1 is SGHNT and CDR2 YENEEA. The CDR3 totals 15 residues. V lost 5 bases, J lost 9 bases, and 12 bases stayed unmatched. The CDR3 loop reads CASSLGTSLVGEQFF. Here the CDR3 DNA reads TGTGCCAGCAGCCTCGGGACTAGTCTTGTCGGTGAGCAGTTCTTC.

The V and J genes are TRBV18 and TRBJ2-1; 8 bases are a match to TRBD2. The CDR3 contains 15 residues. In germline, CDR1 is KGHSH, CDR2 LQKENI. The V gene end was trimmed by 3 bases and the J gene end by 8 bases; junction bases not matched to a gene: 9. CDR3: CASSPGIGGGDEQFF. The CDR3 DNA reads TGTGCCAGCTCACCTGGGATCGGGGGGGGCGATGAGCAGTTCTTC.

A note on this clone: The same CDR3 also results from other DNA sequences found in this sample. The J gene is TRBJ1-1, the V gene TRBV5-1; D is unresolved. This CDR3 region has 13 residues. Looked up from germline, CDR1 is SGHRS and CDR2 is YFSETQ. Trimming took 0 bases from V and 1 from J, leaving 4 bases between them. The CDR3 protein is CASSLGENTEAFF. The CDR3 nucleotides read TGCGCCAGCAGCTTGGGCGAGAACACTGAAGCTTTCTTT.

This clone was recorded once. The rearrangement links TRBV5-1 to TRBJ1-1, with D maybe TRBD1 (6 bases). CDR3 length: 14 amino acids. Between the trimmed V and J ends, which lost 4 bases and 1 base, there was a span of 11 bases. CDR1 and CDR2 from the germline V gene are SGHRS and YFSETQ. In DNA form, the CDR3 reads TGCGCCAGCAGCCAGGGGATACGGAACACTGAAGCTTTCTTT. This codes for CASSQGIRNTEAFF.

This sequence joins TRBV10-1 and TRBJ2-7; possibly TRBD1 for D (5 bases). V was trimmed by 0 bases and J by 4 bases, leaving 16 bases between them. CDR1 is WNHNN, CDR2 SYGVQD, per germline (reference sequence). The length of the CDR3 is 16 residues. CDR3 in DNA: TGCGCCAGCAGTGAGTCGGGCACCGCAGGGCCGTACGAGCAGTACTTC. This encodes CASSESGTAGPYEQYF.

The rearrangement links TRBV30 to TRBJ2-7; TRBD1 matches at 8 bases. The V gene end was trimmed by 1 base and the J gene end by 6 bases; junction bases not matched to a gene: 2. The CDR3 runs to 12 residues. Germline-derived CDR1 and CDR2 are GTSNPN and SVGIG (reference sequence). CDR3 protein: CAWSGQGIEQYF. CDR3 nucleotide sequence: TGTGCCTGGAGTGGACAGGGGATCGAGCAGTACTTC.